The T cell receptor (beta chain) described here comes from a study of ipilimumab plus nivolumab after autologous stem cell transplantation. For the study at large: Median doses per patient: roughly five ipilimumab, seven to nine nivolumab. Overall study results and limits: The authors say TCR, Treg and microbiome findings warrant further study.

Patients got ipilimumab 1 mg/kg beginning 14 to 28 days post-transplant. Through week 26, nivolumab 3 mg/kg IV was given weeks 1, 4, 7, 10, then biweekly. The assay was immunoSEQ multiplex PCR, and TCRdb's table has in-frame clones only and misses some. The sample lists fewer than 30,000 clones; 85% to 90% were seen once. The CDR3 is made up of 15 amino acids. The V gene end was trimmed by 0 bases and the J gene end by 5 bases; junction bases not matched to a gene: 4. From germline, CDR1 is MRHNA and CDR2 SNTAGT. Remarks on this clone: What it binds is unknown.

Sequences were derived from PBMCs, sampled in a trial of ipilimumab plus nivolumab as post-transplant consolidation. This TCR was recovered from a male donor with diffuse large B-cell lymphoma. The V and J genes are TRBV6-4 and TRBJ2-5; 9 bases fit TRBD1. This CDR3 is CASSDSDRGGETQYF. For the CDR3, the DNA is TGTGCCAGCAGTGACTCGGACAGGGGCGGGGAGACCCAGTACTTC.